This paragraph covers one T cell receptor beta chain sequence. The data originate from a study of blood T cell repertoires in COVID-19. Germline V gene sequence: CDR1 SGHVS, CDR2 FQNEAQ. This CDR3 comprises 16 residues. Trimming cost V 2 bases and J 4 bases; bases outside gene matches: 6. TCRdb's copy holds only in-frame clones and misses some; the assay was immunoSEQ multiplex PCR. Here the sample spans approximately 250,000 clones, 70% to 90% being singletons. Material: PBMCs or T cells enriched from blood (not recorded which). The sequence came from a woman aged 40 to 50 with acute COVID-19. The chain is built from TRBV7-8 and TRBJ2-2; 8 positions match TRBD2. CDR3 amino acids: CASSLIGGRRTGELFF. The CDR3 DNA reads TGTGCCAGCAGCTTAATTGGCGGGAGGCGCACCGGGGAGCTGTTTTTT.